This T cell receptor beta chain was documented in a study of regulatory T cells in long-lasting Graves disease. Study details: New Graves' disease cases had less than 3 months of antithyroid drugs.

Construction of the TCR beta libraries employed iRepertoire HTBI primers in conjunction with Arm-PCR of CDR3 regions. In TCRdb, the multiplex PCR reads were re-called with MiXCR into one record per CDR3 protein. The table shows 400,000 to 500,000 distinct CDR3 sequences, with 16% occurring only once. Documented time point: newly diagnosed GD, antithyroid drugs for less than 3 months. Following extraction of RNA from PBMCs, that RNA was used to make the TCR library. CDR1 and CDR2 (germline): SQVTM, ANQGSEA. Between the trimmed V and J ends, which lost 3 bases and 3 bases, there was a span of 20 bases. The CDR3 runs to 17 residues. This clonotype was detected ten times or more. This sample was also put to use in a study of T cells in Graves' hyperthyroidism and ophthalmopathy. That work contributes: Hyperthyroidism, newly diagnosed and lasting under 2 months, affected patients aged 18 to 65. Primed by the HTBI set, a first-round RT-PCR was run on the TCR CDR3. Ophthalmopathy and stable hyperthyroidism were separated by a 13 V-J model.

The chain employs TRBV29-1 and TRBJ1-4, with D perhaps matching TRBD1 (6 bases). The TCR was taken from a woman between 18 and 29 years old with Graves disease. Sequencing was performed on peripheral blood mononuclear cells (PBMCs), taken at new diagnosis, from a patient treated with antithyroid drugs. CDR3: CSVDGGAGPGANEKLFF. Written as DNA, the CDR3 is TGCAGCGTTGATGGGGGGGCAGGCCCTGGGGCTAATGAAAAACTGTTTTTT.